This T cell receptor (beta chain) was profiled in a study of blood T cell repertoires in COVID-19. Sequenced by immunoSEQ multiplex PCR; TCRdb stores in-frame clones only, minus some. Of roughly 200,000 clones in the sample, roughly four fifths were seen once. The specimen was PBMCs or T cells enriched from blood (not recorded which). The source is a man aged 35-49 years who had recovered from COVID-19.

CDR3 sequence (DNA): TGCAGTGCTAGTGGGAGGGATGAGGTAAAACTGTTTTTT. It translates to CSASGRDEVKLFF. This rearrangement joins TRBV20-1 to TRBJ1-4; D gene unclear. Germline lookup yields CDR1 DFQATT and CDR2 SNEGSKA (reference sequence). The ends were cut back, 3 bases at V and 10 bases at J, with 15 bases in the middle. This CDR3 has 13 residues.